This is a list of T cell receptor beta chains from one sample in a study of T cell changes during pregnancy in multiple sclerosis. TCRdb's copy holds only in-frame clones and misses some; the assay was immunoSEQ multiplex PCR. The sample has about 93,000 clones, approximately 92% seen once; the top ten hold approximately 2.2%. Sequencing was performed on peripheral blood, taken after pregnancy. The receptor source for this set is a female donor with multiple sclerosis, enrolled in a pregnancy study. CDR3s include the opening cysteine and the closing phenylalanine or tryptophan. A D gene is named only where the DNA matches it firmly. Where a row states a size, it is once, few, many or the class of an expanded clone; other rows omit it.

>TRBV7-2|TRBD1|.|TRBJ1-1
TGTGCCAGCAGCTTAGTTGGGACAGGGAACACTGAAGCTTTCTTT
CASSLVGTGNTEAFF
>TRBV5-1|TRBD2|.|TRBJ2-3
TGCGCCAGCAGCATAGGGACTAGCGGGGGGGCTGGTAGAGATACGCAGTATTTT
CASSIGTSGGAGRDTQYF
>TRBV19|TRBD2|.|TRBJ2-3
TGTGCCAGTAGTATTGCGGCCAGGGAGGGAGATACGCAGTATTTT
CASSIAAREGDTQYF
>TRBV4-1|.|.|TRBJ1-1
TGCGCCAGCAGCCAACAAGACACTCACACTGAAGCTTTCTTT
CASSQQDTHTEAFF
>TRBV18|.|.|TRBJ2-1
TGTGCCAGCTCACCACGGGGCAGGGGTGGTGAGGGTGAGCAGTTCTTC
CASSPRGRGGEGEQFF
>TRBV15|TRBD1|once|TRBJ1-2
TGTGCCACCAGCAACCCGGGACAGGGGCCCCATAACTATGGCTACACCTTC
CATSNPGQGPHNYGYTF
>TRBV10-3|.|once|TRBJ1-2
TGTGCCATCAGTGAACAGCCGCACTATGGCTACACCTTC
CAISEQPHYGYTF
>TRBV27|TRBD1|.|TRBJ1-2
TGTGCCAGCAGGCGACAGGGAGAAGAGCGCTATGGCTACACCTTC
CASRRQGEERYGYTF
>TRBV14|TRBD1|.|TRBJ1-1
TGTGCCAGCAGCCAACCCAACAGGGGGCAGAACACTGAAGCTTTCTTT
CASSQPNRGQNTEAFF
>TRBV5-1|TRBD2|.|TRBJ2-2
TGCGCCAGCAGCATCGGGACTAGTCATACCGGGGAGCTGTTTTTT
CASSIGTSHTGELFF
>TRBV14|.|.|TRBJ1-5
TGTGCCAGCAGCCAAGATCAGGGTCAGCCCCAGCATTTT
CASSQDQGQPQHF
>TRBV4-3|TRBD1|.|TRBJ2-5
TGCGCCAGCAGCCAAGAATTCCAGGGGGCCGGAGAGACCCAGTACTTC
CASSQEFQGAGETQYF
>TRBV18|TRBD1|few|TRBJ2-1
TGTGCCAGCTCACCTACAGGGGACGAGCAGTTCTTC
CASSPTGDEQFF
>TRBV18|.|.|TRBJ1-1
TGTGCCAGCTCACCCCTCGCTGGCGGAACAAACACTGAAGCTTTCTTT
CASSPLAGGTNTEAFF
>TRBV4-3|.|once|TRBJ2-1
TGCGCCAGCAGCCAAGCACCCGAGAATACAGGTGAGCAGTTCTTC
CASSQAPENTGEQFF
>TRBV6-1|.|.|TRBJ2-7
TGTGCCAGCAGTGACAGGGAATTGGCCTACGAGCAGTACTTC
CASSDRELAYEQYF
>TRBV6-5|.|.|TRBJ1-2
TGTGCCAGCACCCCAGGTGCAGGGGTGCCCTATGGCTACACCTTC
CASTPGAGVPYGYTF
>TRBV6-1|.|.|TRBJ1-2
TGTGCCAGCACCGTACAGAATAACTATGGCTACACCTTC
CASTVQNNYGYTF
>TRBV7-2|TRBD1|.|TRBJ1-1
TGTGCCAGCAACCCGGGACAGGGGGCTATCACTGAAGCTTTCTTT
CASNPGQGAITEAFF
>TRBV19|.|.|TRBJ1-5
TGTGCCAGTAGTATCCAGGAAGGCCAGCCCCAGCATTTT
CASSIQEGQPQHF
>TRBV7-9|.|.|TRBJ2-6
TGTGCCAGCAGCCCCGGGAAGGGATTCTCTGGGGCCAACGTCCTGACTTTC
CASSPGKGFSGANVLTF
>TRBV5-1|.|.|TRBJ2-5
TGCGCCAGCAGCTTGACGACACCCAGCCAAGAGACCCAGTACTTC
CASSLTTPSQETQYF